Listed below are T cell receptor beta chains from one sample, sequenced in a study of T-cell memory formation after mild COVID-19. TCRdb passed the 5' RACE reads through MiXCR, listing each CDR3 protein once. The sample holds fewer than 250,000 distinct CDR3 sequences, around 30% seen once. The sample consisted of PBMCs or a T cell subset sorted from them (not recorded which). The source of these receptors is an adult woman who had mild COVID-19 (a few samples of this study predate the infection). Cell type and time point are not known. The CDR3 runs from the conserved cysteine through the conserved F or W. D genes are given only for firm matches. Where a row states a size, it is once, few, many or the class of an expanded clone; other rows omit it.

TRBJ1-1	13	TRBV12-3/TRBV12-4	.	.	CASSGQKNTEAFF	TGTGCCAGCAGCGGGCAGAAAAACACTGAAGCTTTCTTT
TRBJ2-7	16	TRBV3-1	.	.	CASSPARGGISYEQYF	TGTGCCAGCAGCCCCGCGAGGGGGGGGATCTCGTACGAGCAGTACTTC
TRBJ2-6	16	TRBV4-1	.	few	CASSQGPGSGANVLTF	TGCGCCAGCAGCCAGGGGCCCGGGTCGGGGGCCAACGTCCTGACTTTC
TRBJ2-7	13	TRBV20-1	TRBD2	.	CSASLAGAHEQYF	TGCAGTGCTAGCCTAGCGGGAGCCCACGAGCAGTACTTC
TRBJ2-7	12	TRBV29-1	.	few	CSVESPAYEQYF	TGCAGCGTTGAGAGCCCGGCGTACGAGCAGTACTTC
TRBJ2-3	15	TRBV3-1	.	.	CASSQGPAVPDTQYF	TGTGCCAGCAGCCAAGGGCCAGCAGTCCCAGATACGCAGTATTTT
TRBJ2-7	14	TRBV30	.	.	CARRGDRSSYEQYF	TGTGCGCGACGTGGGGACCGGAGCTCCTACGAGCAGTACTTC
TRBJ2-3	17	TRBV7-8	TRBD2	.	CASSSRGNSGTPDTQYF	TGTGCCAGCAGCTCAAGGGGCAATAGCGGGACCCCAGATACGCAGTATTTT
TRBJ2-1	15	TRBV5-1	TRBD2	once	CASSLTLSGNYEQFF	TGCGCCAGCAGCTTGACCCTTAGCGGGAACTATGAGCAGTTCTTC
TRBJ1-2	16	TRBV10-3	TRBD1	.	CAISEGTGTTNYGYTF	TGTGCCATCAGTGAGGGGACAGGGACCACGAACTATGGCTACACCTTC
TRBJ2-5	16	TRBV21-1	.	few	CASTPGIAGYQETQYF	TGTGCCAGCACCCCGGGTATAGCGGGCTACCAAGAGACCCAGTACTTC
TRBJ1-2	17	TRBV7-2	TRBD1	few	CASSLTRDRAVFYGYTF	TGTGCCAGCAGCTTAACCCGGGACAGGGCAGTTTTCTATGGCTACACCTTC
TRBJ2-1	13	TRBV2	TRBD2	.	CASSVSGGREQFF	TGTGCCAGCAGTGTCTCGGGGGGGCGTGAGCAGTTCTTC
TRBJ2-7	17	TRBV6-1	TRBD2	many	CASTPGTSGGLTYEQYF	TGTGCCAGCACCCCCGGGACTAGCGGGGGTCTTACCTACGAGCAGTACTTC
TRBJ2-1	17	TRBV27	TRBD2	.	CASSSSTGLAGDNEQFF	TGTGCCAGCAGCTCCTCTACCGGTCTAGCGGGAGACAATGAGCAGTTCTTC
TRBJ1-2	14	TRBV7-9	.	.	CASSLGRNNYGYTF	TGTGCCAGCAGCCTGGGACGGAACAACTATGGCTACACCTTC
TRBJ2-7	15	TRBV12-3/TRBV12-4	.	.	CASSFGRRTSYEQYF	TGTGCCAGCAGTTTTGGTAGGCGGACTTCCTACGAGCAGTACTTC
TRBJ2-7	11	TRBV6-5	.	.	CASRSGVEQYF	TGTGCCAGCAGGTCAGGGGTTGAGCAGTACTTC
TRBJ2-7	14	TRBV20-1	.	few	CSARDSPGVDEQYF	TGCAGTGCTAGAGATTCCCCCGGGGTCGACGAGCAGTACTTC
TRBJ2-2	18	TRBV28	.	.	CASRGSVQAYPDTGELFF	TGTGCCAGCAGGGGATCAGTCCAGGCTTACCCCGACACCGGGGAGCTGTTTTTT
TRBJ1-5	14	TRBV29-1	TRBD1	.	CSVSQDRFDQPQHF	TGCAGCGTTTCCCAGGACAGGTTTGATCAGCCCCAGCATTTT
TRBJ2-1	16	TRBV4-1	TRBD2	many	CASSRDGLADYNEQFF	TGCGCCAGCAGCAGAGATGGACTAGCGGACTACAATGAGCAGTTCTTC
TRBJ2-7	15	TRBV19	TRBD1	.	CASSKDRGTTYEQYF	TGTGCCAGTAGTAAGGACAGGGGAACAACCTACGAGCAGTACTTC
TRBJ2-5	15	TRBV5-1	TRBD1	few	CASRSTGGEVETQYF	TGCGCCAGCAGATCGACAGGGGGAGAAGTTGAGACCCAGTACTTC
TRBJ2-7	14	TRBV12-3/TRBV12-4	.	.	CASSFERLSYEQYF	TGTGCCAGCAGTTTCGAGCGTCTCTCCTACGAGCAGTACTTC
TRBJ2-7	16	TRBV11-2	TRBD1	.	CASSLVGQGGFYEQYF	TGTGCCAGCAGCTTGGTCGGACAGGGGGGGTTCTACGAGCAGTACTTC